The source of this T cell receptor beta chain is a study of blood T cell repertoires in COVID-19. CDR3 size: 14 residues. With 10 bases clipped from V and 4 bases from J, the junction kept 9 bases outside the gene matches. Germline CDR1 SNHLY, CDR2 FYNNEI. Followed longitudinally, the Seattle patients had been enrolled during active infection. Study processing details: Amplification with reference gene primers provided the estimates of nucleated cell counts. Measured with immunoSEQ multiplex PCR; TCRdb has only the in-frame clones, and not every one. For V, J and clone size, that table is used; D and trimming come from the DNA. The table has tens of thousands of clones, approximately 85% seen once; the top ten hold less than 8%.

The sample comprised peripheral blood. This receptor was taken from a man in his sixties with COVID-19, enrolled during active disease. The chain couples TRBV2 to TRBJ2-1; 8 nucleotides align to TRBD1. The CDR3 spells CATCEDRAYNEQFF. As DNA, the CDR3 is TGTGCCACCTGCGAGGACAGGGCATACAATGAGCAGTTCTTC.